This TCR beta chain was obtained from a study of cytomegalovirus exposure and HLA in healthy donors. The PCR was carried out with 60 Vbeta primers and 13 Jbeta primers. Assay used: immunoSEQ multiplex PCR; TCRdb lists only in-frame clones, some missing. This specimen shows around 65,000 clones; the ten leading clones hold more than 15%. Per the germline V gene, CDR1 is SGHRS and CDR2 is YFSETQ. Between the trimmed V and J ends, which lost 3 bases and 0 bases, there was a span of 7 bases. This CDR3 contains 14 residues. The receptor comes from a boy between 10 and 17 years old in good health and CMV-seronegative. The chain carries TRBV5-1 and TRBJ2-1; no definite D call. Sequencing used PBMCs. As DNA, the CDR3 is TGCGCCAGCAGCTCCGCGAGCTCCTACAATGAGCAGTTCTTC. This codes for CASSSASSYNEQFF.